This TCR beta chain was found in a study of cytomegalovirus exposure and HLA in healthy donors (dated by TCRdb to about 2017). Broadly, across the study: According to a later analysis, the approximately 130 validation repertoires were produced on the same platform as the approximately 600 repertoires of the first cohort. The study was designed to test whether signatures of past pathogen exposure could be identified by cataloging public T cell receptors. Along with the approximately 620-subject first cohort, a separate validation cohort of over 90 different subjects was used. To predict cytomegalovirus infection status, the study brought together high-throughput TCR immunosequencing, statistical association of individual TCRs with disease status, and machine learning. General conclusions and limits of the study: Cytomegalovirus status was reported to be diagnosed by the classifier with high specificity and sensitivity in both the original and validation cohorts. All 120 or so repertoires were used to score co-occurrence in the validation cohort in a later analysis, because that analysis had no HLA typing for the cohort. According to the authors, the approach could potentially be generalized to other disease states and immunological phenotypes. The study listed 150 to 200 TCR beta chains as associated with cytomegalovirus. A few of the identified cytomegalovirus-associated TCR beta chains were confirmed in vitro to be specific for cytomegalovirus antigens. Most TCR sequences were observed very rarely across donors, whereas some public TCRs were present in many individuals. A later analysis found that TCRs clustered in the first cohort also tended to co-occur in the roughly 120 validation repertoires, with just under 95% of cluster scores above 0.

The donors belonged to the validation cohort of about 110 subjects, which was separate from the approximately 700-subject first cohort. CDR1 and CDR2 were assigned from the germline V gene as SNHLY and FYNNEI. V lost 7 bases and J lost 3 bases, and the count of bases not matched to a germline gene is 7. The CDR3 starts with the cysteine, ends with the phenylalanine, and has 15 residues. The retained sequence is limited to the CDR3, 45 bases, with the frame set at the first base. Library method: the immunoSEQ multiplex PCR assay. For the original study's pipeline: A statistical classification framework was developed to diagnose cytomegalovirus status using the catalog of TCR beta chain sequences. Here the immuneACCESS table is served through TCRdb, limited to in-frame sequences with V and J called. Missing clones are a known gap in these copies; in checked studies unresolved V genes cover under half, and the rest lacks a known reason. Clone size and the V and J calls come from that table; the DNA yielded D and trimming. The sample records some 190,000 clones, more than 75% of which are singletons. The ten biggest clones cover roughly 1.5% of the sample.

Notes on this clone: The target of this receptor is not known. Base qualities are not recorded, but no much larger clone differs from it by a single base.

Material: PBMCs. The TCR sequence derives from a woman younger than 30 in good health and CMV-seronegative. The sequence is built from TRBV2 and TRBJ2-1, and 9 junction bases match TRBD2. The CDR3 corresponds to CASKAGGRIYNEQFF. The sequence in DNA is TGTGCCAGCAAGGCGGGGGGGCGTATCTACAATGAGCAGTTCTTC.